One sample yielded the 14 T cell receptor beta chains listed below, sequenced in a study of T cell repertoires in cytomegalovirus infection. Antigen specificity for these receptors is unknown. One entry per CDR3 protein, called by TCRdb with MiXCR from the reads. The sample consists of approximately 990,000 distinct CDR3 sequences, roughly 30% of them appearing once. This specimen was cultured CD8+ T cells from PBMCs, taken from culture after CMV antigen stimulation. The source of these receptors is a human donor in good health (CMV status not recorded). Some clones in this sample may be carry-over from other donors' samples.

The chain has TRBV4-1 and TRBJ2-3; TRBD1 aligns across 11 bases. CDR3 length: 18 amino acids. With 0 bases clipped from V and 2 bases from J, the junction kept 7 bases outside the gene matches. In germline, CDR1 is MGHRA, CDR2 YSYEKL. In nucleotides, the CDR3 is TGCGCCAGCAGCCAAGAAAGTCCGGGACAGGGGGTCACAGATACGCAGTATTTT. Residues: CASSQESPGQGVTDTQYF.

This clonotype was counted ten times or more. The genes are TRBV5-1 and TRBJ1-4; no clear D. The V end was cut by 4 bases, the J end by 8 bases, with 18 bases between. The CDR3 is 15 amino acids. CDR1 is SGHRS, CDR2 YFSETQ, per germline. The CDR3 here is CASSASGGFREKLFF. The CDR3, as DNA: TGCGCCAGCAGCGCATCTGGTGGGTTCCGGGAAAAACTGTTTTTT.

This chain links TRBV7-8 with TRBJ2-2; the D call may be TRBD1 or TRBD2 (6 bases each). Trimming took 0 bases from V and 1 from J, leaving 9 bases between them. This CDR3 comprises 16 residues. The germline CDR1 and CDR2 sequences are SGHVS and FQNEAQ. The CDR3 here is CASSLAGGLNTGELFF. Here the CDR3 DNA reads TGTGCCAGCAGCTTAGCAGGGGGGCTGAACACCGGGGAGCTGTTTTTT.

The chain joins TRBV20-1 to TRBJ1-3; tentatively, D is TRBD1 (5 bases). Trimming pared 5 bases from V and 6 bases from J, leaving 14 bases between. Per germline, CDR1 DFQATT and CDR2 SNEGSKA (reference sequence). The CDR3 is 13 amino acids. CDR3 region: CSALLGETNTIYF. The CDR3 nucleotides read TGCAGTGCTTTATTGGGGGAGACAAACACCATATATTTT.

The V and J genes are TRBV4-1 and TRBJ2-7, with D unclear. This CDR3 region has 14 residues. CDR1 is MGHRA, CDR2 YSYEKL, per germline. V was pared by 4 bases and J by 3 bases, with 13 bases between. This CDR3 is CASSPDPYGYEQYV. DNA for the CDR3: TGCGCCAGCAGCCCGGACCCCTACGGCTACGAGCAGTACGTC.

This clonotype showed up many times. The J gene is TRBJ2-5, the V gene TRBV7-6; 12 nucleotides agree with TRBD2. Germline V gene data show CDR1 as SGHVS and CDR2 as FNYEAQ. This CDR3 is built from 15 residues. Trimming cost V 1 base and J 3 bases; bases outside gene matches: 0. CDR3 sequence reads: CASSLGTSGEETQYF. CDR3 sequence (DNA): TGTGCCAGCAGCTTAGGGACTAGCGGGGAAGAGACCCAGTACTTC.

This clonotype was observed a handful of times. CDR3 sequence: CSARDPRRSGEGFWSSYNEQFF. In DNA form, the CDR3 reads TGCAGTGCTAGAGACCCTAGACGTTCGGGGGAGGGGTTCTGGAGCTCCTACAATGAGCAGTTCTTC. The J gene is TRBJ2-1, the V gene TRBV20-1; TRBD2 agrees at 7 bases. V lost 0 bases and J lost 0; bases outside the gene matches: 23. Per the germline V gene, CDR1 is DFQATT and CDR2 is SNEGSKA (reference sequence). CDR3 size: 22 residues.

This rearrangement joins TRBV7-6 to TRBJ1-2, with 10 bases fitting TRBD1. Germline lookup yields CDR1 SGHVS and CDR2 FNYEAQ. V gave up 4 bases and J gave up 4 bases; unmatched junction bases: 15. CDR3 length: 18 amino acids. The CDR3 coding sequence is TGTGCCAGCAGCTCTCTGTCGGGACAGGGGCCTCTGGGCTATGGCTACACCTTC. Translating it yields CASSSLSGQGPLGYGYTF.

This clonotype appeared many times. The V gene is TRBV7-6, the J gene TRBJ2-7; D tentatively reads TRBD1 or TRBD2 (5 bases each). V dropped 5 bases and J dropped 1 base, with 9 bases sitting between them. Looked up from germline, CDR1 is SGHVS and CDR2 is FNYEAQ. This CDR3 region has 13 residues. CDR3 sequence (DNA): TGTGCCAGCAGCCGGGACCTTTCCTACGAGCAGTACTTC. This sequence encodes CASSRDLSYEQYF.

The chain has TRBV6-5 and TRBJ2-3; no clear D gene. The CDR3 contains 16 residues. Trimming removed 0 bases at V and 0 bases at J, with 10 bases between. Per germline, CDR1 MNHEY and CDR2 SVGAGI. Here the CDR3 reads CASSYSLDGSTDTQYF. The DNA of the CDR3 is TGTGCCAGCAGTTACTCGTTAGACGGGAGCACAGATACGCAGTATTTT.

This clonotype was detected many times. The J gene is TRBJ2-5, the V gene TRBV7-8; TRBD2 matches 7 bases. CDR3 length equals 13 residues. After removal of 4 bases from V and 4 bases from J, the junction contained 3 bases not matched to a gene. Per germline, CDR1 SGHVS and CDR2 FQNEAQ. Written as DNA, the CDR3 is TGTGCCAGCAGCTACGGGGGGAGAGAGACCCAGTACTTC. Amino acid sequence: CASSYGGRETQYF.

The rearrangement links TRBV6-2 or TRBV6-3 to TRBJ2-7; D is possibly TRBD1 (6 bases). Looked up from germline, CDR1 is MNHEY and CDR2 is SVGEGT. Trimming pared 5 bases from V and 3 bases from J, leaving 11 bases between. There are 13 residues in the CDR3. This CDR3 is CASSRGTIYEQYV. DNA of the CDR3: TGTGCCAGCAGTAGGGGGACGATCTACGAGCAGTACGTC.

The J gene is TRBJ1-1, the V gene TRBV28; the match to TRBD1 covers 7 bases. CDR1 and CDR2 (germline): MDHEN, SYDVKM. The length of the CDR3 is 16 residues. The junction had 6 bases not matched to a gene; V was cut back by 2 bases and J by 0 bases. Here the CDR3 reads CASSLGTAFLNTEAFF. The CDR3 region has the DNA TGTGCCAGCAGTTTAGGGACAGCTTTTTTGAACACTGAAGCTTTCTTT.

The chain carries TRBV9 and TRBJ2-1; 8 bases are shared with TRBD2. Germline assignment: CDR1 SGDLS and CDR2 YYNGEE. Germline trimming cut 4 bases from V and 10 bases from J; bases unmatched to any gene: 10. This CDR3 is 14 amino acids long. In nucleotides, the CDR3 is TGTGCCAGCAGCTCTGCGGGGGGATTTATCGAGCAGTTCTTC. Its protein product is CASSSAGGFIEQFF.